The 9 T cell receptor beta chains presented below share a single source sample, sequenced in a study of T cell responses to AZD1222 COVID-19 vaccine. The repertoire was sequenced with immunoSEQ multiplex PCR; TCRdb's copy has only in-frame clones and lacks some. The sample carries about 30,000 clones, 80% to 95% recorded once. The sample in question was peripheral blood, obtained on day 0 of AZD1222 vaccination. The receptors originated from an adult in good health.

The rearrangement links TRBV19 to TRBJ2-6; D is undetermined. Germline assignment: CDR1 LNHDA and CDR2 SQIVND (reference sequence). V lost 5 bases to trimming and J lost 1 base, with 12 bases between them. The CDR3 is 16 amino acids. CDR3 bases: TGTGCCAGTAGTTTTACCCCCTCGTCTGGGGCCAACGTCCTGACTTTC. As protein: CASSFTPSSGANVLTF.

CDR3 bases: TGTGCCAGTACCACGGCAGGGGGAGCGAACTATGGCTACACCTTC. Translating gives CASTTAGGANYGYTF. The chain joins TRBV19 to TRBJ1-2, with 7 positions matching TRBD1. This CDR3 has 15 residues. Germline lookup yields CDR1 LNHDA and CDR2 SQIVND (reference sequence). V shed 7 bases, J shed 2 bases, and the junction held 10 bases outside the gene matches.

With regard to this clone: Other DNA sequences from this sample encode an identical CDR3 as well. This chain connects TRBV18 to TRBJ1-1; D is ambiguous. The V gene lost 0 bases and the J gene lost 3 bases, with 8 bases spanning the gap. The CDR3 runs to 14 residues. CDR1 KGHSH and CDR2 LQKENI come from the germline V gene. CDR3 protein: CASSPPWRDTEAFF. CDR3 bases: TGTGCCAGCTCACCACCGTGGAGGGACACTGAAGCTTTCTTT.

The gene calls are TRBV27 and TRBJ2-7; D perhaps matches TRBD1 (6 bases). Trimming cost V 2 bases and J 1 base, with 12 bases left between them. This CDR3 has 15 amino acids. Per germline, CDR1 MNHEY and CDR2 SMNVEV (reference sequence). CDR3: CASSLAPGQSYEQYF. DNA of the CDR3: TGTGCCAGCAGTTTAGCACCGGGACAATCCTACGAGCAGTACTTC.

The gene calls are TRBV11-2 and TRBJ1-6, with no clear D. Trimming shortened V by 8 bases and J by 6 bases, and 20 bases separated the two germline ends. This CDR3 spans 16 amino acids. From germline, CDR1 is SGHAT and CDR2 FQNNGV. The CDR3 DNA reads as TGTGCCAGCCTTCGAAGAGGACGGACGCTTAATTCACCCCTCCACTTT. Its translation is CASLRRGRTLNSPLHF.

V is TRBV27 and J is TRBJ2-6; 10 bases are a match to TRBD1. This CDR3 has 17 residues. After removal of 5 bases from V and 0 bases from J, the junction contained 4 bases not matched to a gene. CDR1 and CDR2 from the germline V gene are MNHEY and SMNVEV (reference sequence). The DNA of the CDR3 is TGTGCCAGCAGTCCCGGACAGGGGGACTCTGGGGCCAACGTCCTGACTTTC. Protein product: CASSPGQGDSGANVLTF.

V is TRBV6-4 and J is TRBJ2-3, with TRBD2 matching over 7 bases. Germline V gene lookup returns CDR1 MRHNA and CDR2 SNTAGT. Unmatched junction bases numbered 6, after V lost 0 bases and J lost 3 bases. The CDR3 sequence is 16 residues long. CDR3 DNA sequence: TGTGCCAGCAGTGACTCCGGCGGGGGTGGTACAGATACGCAGTATTTT. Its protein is CASSDSGGGGTDTQYF.

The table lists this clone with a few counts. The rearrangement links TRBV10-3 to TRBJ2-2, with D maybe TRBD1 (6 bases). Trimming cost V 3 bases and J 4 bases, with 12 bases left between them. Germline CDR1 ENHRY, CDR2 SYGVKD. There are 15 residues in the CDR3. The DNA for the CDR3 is TGTGCCATCAGTGACCAGGGGCGTCGCACCGGGGAGCTGTTTTTT. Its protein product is CAISDQGRRTGELFF.

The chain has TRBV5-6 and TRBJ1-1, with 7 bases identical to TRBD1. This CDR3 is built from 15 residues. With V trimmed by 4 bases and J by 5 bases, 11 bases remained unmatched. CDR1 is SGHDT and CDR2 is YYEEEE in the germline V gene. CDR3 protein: CASSVPRDSRTEAFF. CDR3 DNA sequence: TGTGCCAGCAGCGTTCCCCGGGACAGTCGGACTGAAGCTTTCTTT. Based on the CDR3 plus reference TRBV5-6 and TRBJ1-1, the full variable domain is DAGVTQSPTHLIKTRGQQVTLRCSPKSGHDTVSWYQQALGQGPQFIFQYYEEEERQRGNFPDRFSGHQFPNYSSELNVNALLLGDSALYLCASSVPRDSRTEAFFGQGTRLTVV.